One and the same sample provided the 10 T cell receptor beta chains below, sequenced in a study of cytomegalovirus exposure and HLA in healthy donors (dated by TCRdb to about 2017). Libraries were constructed by the immunoSEQ multiplex PCR assay. Not all clones reach the TCRdb copy of this immuneACCESS table, which keeps in-frame sequences only. Checked studies attribute under half of the gap to unresolved V genes and leave the rest unexplained. This sample comprises around 150,000 clones, less than 90% of them detected only once. The ten largest account for about 6% of the sample. Sequencing used PBMCs. The receptors here all came from a woman in her 30s in good health and CMV-seronegative.

The chain links TRBV7-2 to TRBJ2-7, with no clear D. The V end was cut by 5 bases, the J end by 2 bases, with 10 bases between. This CDR3 has 13 residues. Looked up from germline, CDR1 is SGHTA and CDR2 is FQGNSA. Written as DNA, the CDR3 is TGTGCCAGCAGCCCCCACGGGCCCTACGAGCAGTACTTC. Amino acid sequence: CASSPHGPYEQYF.

This chain joins TRBV11-1 and TRBJ1-1; D is ambiguous. Germline V CDR1 and CDR2: SGHAT, FQDESV (reference sequence). The V gene lost 8 bases and the J gene lost 0 bases, with 13 bases spanning the gap. The CDR3 contains 14 residues. CDR3 residues: CASQPGFMNTEAFF. CDR3 coding DNA: TGTGCCAGCCAACCGGGCTTCATGAACACTGAAGCTTTCTTT.

The chain links TRBV29-1 to TRBJ2-7; 7 bases map to TRBD2. The CDR3 covers 13 residues. Germline loops: CDR1 SQVTM, CDR2 ANQGSEA. The V segment lost 4 bases and the J segment 2 bases; nucleotides outside the gene matches: 5. The CDR3 bases are TGCAGCGTTGTTCGGGGGGAGACCTACGAGCAGTACTTC. It translates to CSVVRGETYEQYF.

The rearrangement joins TRBV27 to TRBJ2-7; TRBD2 matches at 10 bases. The CDR3 runs 14 residues. V lost 6 bases, J lost 6 bases, and 8 bases stayed unmatched. Germline V gene sequence: CDR1 MNHEY, CDR2 SMNVEV (reference sequence). The CDR3 sequence is CASSPSGRAGEQYF. DNA for the CDR3: TGTGCCAGCAGCCCCAGCGGGAGGGCGGGCGAGCAGTACTTC.

V usage is TRBV9 and J usage is TRBJ1-4; 8 bases match TRBD1. The length of the CDR3 is 14 residues. CDR1 is SGDLS, CDR2 YYNGEE, per germline. The V segment lost 3 bases and the J segment 6 bases; nucleotides outside the gene matches: 4. CDR3 region: CASSAQDRDEKLFF. The CDR3 bases are TGTGCCAGCAGCGCACAGGACAGGGATGAAAAACTGTTTTTT.

The chain combines TRBV27 with TRBJ2-1; 8 bases line up with TRBD1. CDR1 is MNHEY, CDR2 SMNVEV, per germline (reference sequence). V lost 6 bases and J lost 3; bases outside the gene matches: 10. CDR3 size: 16 residues. The CDR3: CASSRAGTGNYNEQFF. The DNA of the CDR3 is TGTGCCAGCAGCCGAGCAGGGACAGGCAACTACAATGAGCAGTTCTTC.

The chain is built from TRBV18 and TRBJ1-2; 7 bases agree with TRBD1. V shed 1 base, J shed 5 bases, and the junction held 7 bases outside the gene matches. Germline V lookup: CDR1 KGHSH, CDR2 LQKENI. This CDR3 region has 15 residues. The CDR3 coding sequence is TGTGCCAGCTCACCACGAACAGGGGACCCTTATGGCTACACCTTC. Amino acids: CASSPRTGDPYGYTF.

This chain joins TRBV9 and TRBJ2-1, with a weak D call TRBD2 (5 bases). The V and J ends lost 2 bases and 0 bases respectively, with 33 bases between them. Germline values: CDR1 SGDLS, CDR2 YYNGEE. CDR3 size: 23 residues. CDR3 protein: CASSVVRGWYSPAFYSSYNEQFF. DNA of the CDR3: TGTGCCAGCAGCGTCGTGCGCGGGTGGTACAGCCCAGCTTTTTATTCCTCCTACAATGAGCAGTTCTTC.

This clone was seen a handful of times. The V gene is TRBV19, the J gene TRBJ1-5; D call uncertain. Trimming stripped 7 bases from V and 0 bases from J, with 13 bases between. The germline gives CDR1 LNHDA, CDR2 SQIVND (reference sequence). The CDR3 covers 15 residues. CDR3 in amino acids: CASTQTHVSNQPQHF. The CDR3 DNA follows: TGTGCCAGTACTCAGACTCATGTTAGCAATCAGCCCCAGCATTTT.

This rearrangement joins TRBV19 to TRBJ1-1; TRBD1 agrees at 7 bases. This CDR3 comprises 13 residues. Germline V CDR1 and CDR2: LNHDA, SQIVND (reference sequence). V lost 0 bases, J lost 13 bases, and 8 bases stayed unmatched. This CDR3 is CASSIDPAGGLFF. The DNA for the CDR3 is TGTGCCAGTAGTATAGATCCGGCAGGGGGACTTTTCTTT.